A selection of T cell receptor beta chains follows, all from one sample in a study of T cell responses to AZD1222 COVID-19 vaccine. The repertoire was sequenced with immunoSEQ multiplex PCR; TCRdb's copy has only in-frame clones and lacks some. The table shows around 50,000 clones, with approximately 79% occurring only once. Specimen: peripheral blood, collected on day 0 of AZD1222 vaccination. These TCRs come from an adult in good health. Each CDR3 is given with its conserved first and last residue. D genes are given only for firm matches. The size field is filled for only some rows; it gives once, few, many or a size class.

v_gene: TRBV6-5
d_gene: TRBD1
j_gene: TRBJ1-4
abundance: few
CDR3aa: CASSYRSQGPGEKLFF
CDR3nt: TGTGCCAGCAGTTACCGTTCACAGGGGCCGGGTGAAAAACTGTTTTTT

v_gene: TRBV4-2
d_gene: -
j_gene: TRBJ2-3
abundance: -
CDR3aa: CASSQGTGPDTQYF
CDR3nt: TGTGCCAGCAGCCAAGGGACCGGACCAGATACGCAGTATTTT

v_gene: TRBV7-8
d_gene: TRBD1
j_gene: TRBJ2-4
abundance: once
CDR3aa: CASSTNRGSNIQYF
CDR3nt: TGTGCCAGCAGCACCAACAGGGGATCGAACATTCAGTACTTC

v_gene: TRBV5-1
d_gene: -
j_gene: TRBJ2-6
abundance: -
CDR3aa: CASSGGTVSGANVLTF
CDR3nt: TGCGCCAGCAGCGGAGGGACGGTCTCTGGGGCCAACGTCCTGACTTTC

v_gene: TRBV5-5
d_gene: -
j_gene: TRBJ1-2
abundance: -
CDR3aa: CASSLVTRGGDGYTF
CDR3nt: TGTGCCAGCAGCTTAGTCACCAGGGGAGGGGATGGCTACACCTTC

v_gene: TRBV2
d_gene: -
j_gene: TRBJ1-1
abundance: -
CDR3aa: CASSELIGGNTEAFF
CDR3nt: TGTGCCAGCAGTGAACTAATCGGAGGGAACACTGAAGCTTTCTTT

v_gene: TRBV28
d_gene: -
j_gene: TRBJ1-6
abundance: -
CDR3aa: CASRGVLSPLHF
CDR3nt: TGTGCCAGCAGAGGGGTTTTGTCACCCCTCCACTTT

v_gene: TRBV4-2
d_gene: -
j_gene: TRBJ2-7
abundance: -
CDR3aa: CASSQEEGGPYEQYF
CDR3nt: TGTGCCAGCAGCCAAGAAGAAGGGGGGCCCTACGAGCAGTACTTC

v_gene: TRBV5-1
d_gene: TRBD1
j_gene: TRBJ1-2
abundance: -
CDR3aa: CASSPGTGSGYTF
CDR3nt: TGCGCCAGCAGCCCCGGGACAGGGAGTGGCTACACCTTC

v_gene: TRBV14
d_gene: -
j_gene: TRBJ1-2
abundance: -
CDR3aa: CASSQGPGYGYTF
CDR3nt: TGTGCCAGCAGCCAAGGGCCGGGTTATGGCTACACCTTC

v_gene: TRBV6-2/TRBV6-3
d_gene: -
j_gene: TRBJ2-4
abundance: -
CDR3aa: CASSYGREEAKNIQYF
CDR3nt: TGTGCCAGCAGTTACGGTAGGGAGGAGGCCAAAAACATTCAGTACTTC

v_gene: TRBV24-1
d_gene: TRBD1
j_gene: TRBJ2-1
abundance: -
CDR3aa: CATSDLGPGQGVKQFF
CDR3nt: TGTGCCACCAGTGATTTGGGACCGGGACAGGGTGTGAAGCAGTTCTTC

v_gene: TRBV28
d_gene: -
j_gene: TRBJ1-2
abundance: -
CDR3aa: CASSLDVRGYTF
CDR3nt: TGTGCCAGCAGTCTCGACGTGAGGGGCTACACCTTC

v_gene: TRBV5-1
d_gene: -
j_gene: TRBJ2-7
abundance: once
CDR3aa: CASSAGRLLYEQYF
CDR3nt: TGCGCCAGCAGCGCCGGACGGCTGCTCTACGAGCAGTACTTC

v_gene: TRBV7-8
d_gene: TRBD1
j_gene: TRBJ2-3
abundance: -
CDR3aa: CASRVFRGRTDTQYF
CDR3nt: TGTGCCAGCAGGGTTTTCAGGGGGCGCACAGATACGCAGTATTTT

v_gene: TRBV9
d_gene: TRBD2
j_gene: TRBJ2-3
abundance: -
CDR3aa: CASSARGTSEPTDTQYF
CDR3nt: TGTGCCAGCAGCGCCCGGGGGACTAGCGAGCCCACAGATACGCAGTATTTT

v_gene: TRBV7-2
d_gene: TRBD1
j_gene: TRBJ1-3
abundance: -
CDR3aa: CASSLGGTGGNTIYF
CDR3nt: TGTGCCAGCAGCTTAGGGGGGACAGGGGGAAACACCATATATTTT

v_gene: TRBV15
d_gene: -
j_gene: TRBJ2-1
abundance: -
CDR3aa: CATGRGGGNPYYNEQFF
CDR3nt: TGTGCCACCGGGAGAGGGGGAGGTAATCCTTACTACAATGAGCAGTTCTTC

v_gene: TRBV6-5
d_gene: -
j_gene: TRBJ2-2
abundance: -
CDR3aa: CASSYFPNTGELFF
CDR3nt: TGTGCCAGCAGTTACTTCCCGAACACCGGGGAGCTGTTTTTT

v_gene: TRBV6-2/TRBV6-3
d_gene: TRBD2
j_gene: TRBJ2-3
abundance: -
CDR3aa: CASSYSKAGTSHYF
CDR3nt: TGTGCCAGCAGTTACTCGAAGGCCGGGACTAGTCACTATTTT

v_gene: TRBV30
d_gene: -
j_gene: TRBJ1-1
abundance: -
CDR3aa: CAWSVGDSANTEAFF
CDR3nt: TGTGCCTGGAGTGTAGGGGACTCCGCGAACACTGAAGCTTTCTTT

v_gene: TRBV28
d_gene: TRBD1
j_gene: TRBJ1-3
abundance: -
CDR3aa: CASRPTGTGELGSGNTIYF
CDR3nt: TGTGCCAGCAGGCCTACAGGGACAGGGGAGTTAGGCTCTGGAAACACCATATATTTT

v_gene: TRBV5-1
d_gene: -
j_gene: TRBJ2-3
abundance: -
CDR3aa: CASSLGAGTSGSDTQYF
CDR3nt: TGCGCCAGCAGCTTAGGTGCCGGGACCAGTGGTTCAGATACGCAGTATTTT

v_gene: TRBV6-1
d_gene: -
j_gene: TRBJ1-3
abundance: few
CDR3aa: CASSAGPGISGNTIYF
CDR3nt: TGTGCCAGCAGTGCCGGCCCAGGAATCTCTGGAAACACCATATATTTT

v_gene: TRBV27
d_gene: -
j_gene: TRBJ2-1
abundance: -
CDR3aa: CASSLVRASGNEQFF
CDR3nt: TGTGCCAGCAGTTTAGTAAGGGCCTCGGGGAATGAGCAGTTCTTC

v_gene: TRBV5-1
d_gene: -
j_gene: TRBJ2-5
abundance: -
CDR3aa: CASSLVAGPKQETQYF
CDR3nt: TGCGCCAGCAGCTTGGTTGCGGGACCAAAACAAGAGACCCAGTACTTC

v_gene: TRBV29-1
d_gene: -
j_gene: TRBJ1-1
abundance: -
CDR3aa: CSVAFAAIIQPEAFF
CDR3nt: TGCAGCGTTGCGTTTGCGGCCATAATCCAGCCTGAAGCTTTCTTT

v_gene: TRBV5-6
d_gene: -
j_gene: TRBJ2-7
abundance: -
CDR3aa: CASSPGTDSYEQYF
CDR3nt: TGTGCCAGCAGCCCCGGGACGGACTCCTACGAGCAGTACTTC

v_gene: TRBV7-3
d_gene: TRBD2
j_gene: TRBJ2-3
abundance: -
CDR3aa: CASSLRGGYTDTQYF
CDR3nt: TGTGCCAGCAGCTTACGCGGGGGATACACAGATACGCAGTATTTT

v_gene: TRBV14
d_gene: TRBD1
j_gene: TRBJ2-7
abundance: -
CDR3aa: CASSQVLGTGSYEQYF
CDR3nt: TGTGCCAGCAGCCAAGTATTGGGGACAGGCTCCTACGAGCAGTACTTC

v_gene: TRBV25-1
d_gene: -
j_gene: TRBJ2-7
abundance: -
CDR3aa: CASSGGPPSYEQYF
CDR3nt: TGTGCCAGCAGTGGAGGGCCACCATCCTACGAGCAGTACTTC

v_gene: TRBV9
d_gene: -
j_gene: TRBJ1-1
abundance: -
CDR3aa: CASSVGQQNTEAFF
CDR3nt: TGTGCCAGCAGCGTAGGACAGCAGAACACTGAAGCTTTCTTT

v_gene: TRBV7-9
d_gene: -
j_gene: TRBJ1-6
abundance: -
CDR3aa: CASSDSNYNSPLHF
CDR3nt: TGTGCCAGCAGTGACAGTAACTATAATTCACCCCTCCACTTT

v_gene: TRBV5-4
d_gene: -
j_gene: TRBJ1-2
abundance: -
CDR3aa: CASSLPGDSYGYTF
CDR3nt: TGTGCCAGCAGCTTGCCAGGGGACTCCTATGGCTACACCTTC

v_gene: TRBV30
d_gene: -
j_gene: TRBJ2-5
abundance: few
CDR3aa: CAWSEGRETQYF
CDR3nt: TGTGCCTGGAGTGAGGGTCGAGAGACCCAGTACTTC

v_gene: TRBV4-2
d_gene: -
j_gene: TRBJ2-2
abundance: -
CDR3aa: CASSQDMRGSAGELFF
CDR3nt: TGTGCCAGCAGCCAAGACATGCGGGGCTCGGCCGGGGAGCTGTTTTTT

v_gene: TRBV6-5
d_gene: -
j_gene: TRBJ1-2
abundance: -
CDR3aa: CASTPTDYGYTF
CDR3nt: TGTGCCAGCACCCCGACGGACTATGGCTACACCTTC

v_gene: TRBV29-1
d_gene: -
j_gene: TRBJ1-1
abundance: -
CDR3aa: CSVFSPPEAFF
CDR3nt: TGCAGCGTTTTTTCACCGCCTGAAGCTTTCTTT

v_gene: TRBV5-1
d_gene: TRBD2
j_gene: TRBJ2-3
abundance: -
CDR3aa: CASSFPSGGAVDTQYF
CDR3nt: TGCGCCAGCAGCTTCCCGAGCGGGGGGGCCGTGGATACGCAGTATTTT

v_gene: TRBV19
d_gene: -
j_gene: TRBJ1-3
abundance: -
CDR3aa: CASKSHSGNTIYF
CDR3nt: TGTGCCAGTAAGAGCCACTCTGGAAACACCATATATTTT

v_gene: TRBV15
d_gene: -
j_gene: TRBJ1-1
abundance: -
CDR3aa: CAAGEGSNTEAFF
CDR3nt: TGTGCCGCCGGGGAGGGATCGAACACTGAAGCTTTCTTT

v_gene: TRBV5-1
d_gene: TRBD2
j_gene: TRBJ2-5
abundance: -
CDR3aa: CASSWGTREETQYF
CDR3nt: TGCGCCAGCAGCTGGGGGACTAGAGAAGAGACCCAGTACTTC

v_gene: TRBV24-1
d_gene: -
j_gene: TRBJ2-2
abundance: -
CDR3aa: CATSDSDTGELFF
CDR3nt: TGTGCCACCAGTGATTCCGATACCGGGGAGCTGTTTTTT